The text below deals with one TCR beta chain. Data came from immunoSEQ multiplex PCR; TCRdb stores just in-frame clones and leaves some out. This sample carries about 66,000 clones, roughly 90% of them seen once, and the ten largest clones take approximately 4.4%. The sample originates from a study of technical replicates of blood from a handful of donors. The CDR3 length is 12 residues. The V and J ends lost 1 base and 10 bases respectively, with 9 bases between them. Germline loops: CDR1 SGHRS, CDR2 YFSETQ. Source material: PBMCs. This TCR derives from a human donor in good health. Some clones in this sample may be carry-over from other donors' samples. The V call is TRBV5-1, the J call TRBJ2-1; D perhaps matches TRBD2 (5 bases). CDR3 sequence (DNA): TGCGCCAGCAGCTTGAATGAGCGGGAGCAGTTCTTC. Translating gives CASSLNEREQFF.